These T cell receptor beta chains were read from a single sample in a study of PD-L1 blockade in urothelial cancer. The assay was immunoSEQ multiplex PCR, and TCRdb's table has in-frame clones only and misses some. The sample carries about 74,000 clones, 90% recorded once. This sample comprised PBMCs, obtained around atezolizumab (anti-PD-L1) treatment. Receptors originate from a man in his sixties or seventies with urothelial cancer. CDR3s include the opening cysteine and the closing phenylalanine or tryptophan. A D gene is named only where the DNA matches it firmly. Clone sizes are given selectively: once, few, many, or a class where the clone is expanded.

clone_size,v_call,d_call,j_call,cdr3_nt,cdr3_aa
NA,TRBV6-4,NA,TRBJ2-5,TGTGCCAGCAGTGACTCTATAGACAGGACTGGAGAGACCCAGTACTTC,CASSDSIDRTGETQYF
NA,TRBV11-2,NA,TRBJ2-3,TGTGCCAGCAGCTTACTTCCGGCAGATACGCAGTATTTT,CASSLLPADTQYF
NA,TRBV6-5,NA,TRBJ1-1,TGTGCCAGCAAAGTCGCTGGGCTGTCGGACACTGAAGCTTTCTTT,CASKVAGLSDTEAFF
NA,TRBV10-1,TRBD2,TRBJ2-3,TGCGCCAGCAGTGAGTCGAGGGAGGGTACGCAGTATTTT,CASSESREGTQYF
NA,TRBV10-3,TRBD2,TRBJ2-3,TGTGCCATCAGTGAGTCGGATCCGGGACTAGCGGGAGGGCATTCCACAGATACGCAGTATTTT,CAISESDPGLAGGHSTDTQYF
NA,TRBV5-1,TRBD2,TRBJ2-7,TGCGCCAGCAGCTTTAGTAGCGGGAGTAACGAGCAGTACTTC,CASSFSSGSNEQYF
NA,TRBV5-4,NA,TRBJ1-2,TGTGCCAGCAGCCTGGCTCTGTCTAACTATGGCTACACCTTC,CASSLALSNYGYTF
NA,TRBV6-7,TRBD2,TRBJ2-7,TGTGCCAGCAGTTACTCGCTAGCGGGAGATCTATACGAGCAGTACTTC,CASSYSLAGDLYEQYF
NA,TRBV27,TRBD1,TRBJ2-4,TGTGCCAGCAGTCTCCTTACAGGGGGTCTTAAAAACATTCAGTACTTC,CASSLLTGGLKNIQYF
NA,TRBV5-6,TRBD2,TRBJ2-7,TGTGCCAGCAGCTTGACAAATAGCGGGGTCTCCTACGAGCAGTACTTC,CASSLTNSGVSYEQYF
NA,TRBV7-2,NA,TRBJ1-2,TGTGCCAGCAGCTTAGCAGGACAGAGCTATGGCTACACCTTC,CASSLAGQSYGYTF
once,TRBV7-8,NA,TRBJ1-2,TGTGCCAGCAGCTTAAGGGAGGGAACCCTCCATGGCTACACCTTC,CASSLREGTLHGYTF
NA,TRBV6-5,NA,TRBJ2-5,TGTGCCAGCAGTTACGTTAGTGCGGGACAAGAGACCCAGTACTTC,CASSYVSAGQETQYF
NA,TRBV7-6,NA,TRBJ1-5,TGTGCCAGCAGCGAGAGCATAACCAATCAGCCCCAGCATTTT,CASSESITNQPQHF
NA,TRBV7-9,TRBD2,TRBJ2-7,TGTGCCAGCAGCTCATATAGCGGGAGGGCCTTATACGAGCAGTACTTC,CASSSYSGRALYEQYF
once,TRBV10-2,TRBD1,TRBJ1-1,TGCGCCAGCAGCGACAGGGGCCCACTCACTGAAGCTTTCTTT,CASSDRGPLTEAFF
NA,TRBV21-1,NA,TRBJ1-2,TGTGCCAGCAGGGGGTCAGGGTTTGACGGCTACACCTTC,CASRGSGFDGYTF
NA,TRBV5-1,TRBD1,TRBJ2-3,TGCGCCAGCAGCTTCAGGGGGCAAAGGGGCACAGATACGCAGTATTTT,CASSFRGQRGTDTQYF
NA,TRBV9,TRBD2,TRBJ2-7,TGTGCCAGCAGCGTAGACCTAGCGGGAGTCGGGCAGTACTTC,CASSVDLAGVGQYF
NA,TRBV28,NA,TRBJ1-2,TGTGCCAGCAGTTTGATAGTGAGCCGGACAGTTTATGGCTACACCTTC,CASSLIVSRTVYGYTF
NA,TRBV5-1,NA,TRBJ2-5,TGCGCCAGCAGCTTGGAATCCGACCAAGAGACCCAGTACTTC,CASSLESDQETQYF
NA,TRBV27,TRBD2,TRBJ2-1,TGTGCCAGCAGTTTGGGCGGGAGGGGGTACAATGAGCAGTTCTTC,CASSLGGRGYNEQFF
few,TRBV27,TRBD1,TRBJ1-2,TGTGCCAGCAGTTCCACCGGGACAGGGGTCGGGGGCTACACCTTC,CASSSTGTGVGGYTF
few,TRBV4-2,NA,TRBJ1-2,TGTGCCAGCAGCCAAGATAGGAGGGGTGGCTACACCTTC,CASSQDRRGGYTF
once,TRBV6-5,NA,TRBJ1-3,TGTGCCAGCACCACGGCGGCGAAGGGAAACACCATATATTTT,CASTTAAKGNTIYF
NA,TRBV18,TRBD2,TRBJ2-7,TGTGCCAGCTCACCACCGACTAGCGGGAGGGCCGCATCCGAGCAGTACTTC,CASSPPTSGRAASEQYF
NA,TRBV28,TRBD1,TRBJ2-3,TGTGCCAGCAGCCGTCCGGACAGGGTAGTAGAAGATACGCAGTATTTT,CASSRPDRVVEDTQYF
NA,TRBV10-3,NA,TRBJ1-5,TGTGCCATCAGTGAGTCGGGGACTGGGCCCCAGCATTTT,CAISESGTGPQHF
NA,TRBV2,NA,TRBJ2-7,TGTGCCAGCAGTGGTAATTCCTACGAGCAGTACTTC,CASSGNSYEQYF
NA,TRBV29-1,TRBD1,TRBJ2-6,TGCAGCGTTACCGGGACAGGGGCTGGGGCCAACGTCCTGACTTTC,CSVTGTGAGANVLTF
NA,TRBV7-2,NA,TRBJ1-3,TGTGCCAGCAGCGCAGGGGTATTCTCTGGAAACACCATATATTTT,CASSAGVFSGNTIYF
once,TRBV19,TRBD2,TRBJ2-1,TGTGCCAGTAGTTCTAGCGGGGGGAGCAATGAGCAGTTCTTC,CASSSSGGSNEQFF
NA,TRBV7-6,TRBD1,TRBJ2-5,TGTGCCAGCAGCTCGACAGGGTGGCAAGAGACCCAGTACTTC,CASSSTGWQETQYF